The T cell receptor (beta chain) under discussion was sequenced for a study of CD8 T cells in ankylosing spondylitis. Study results and limitations: According to the report, clones linked to the disease were significantly enriched in matched synovial fluid samples taken from ankylosing spondylitis patients.

The CDR3 totals 12 residues. With 6 bases removed from V and 4 bases from J, the gap between germline ends came to 9 bases. This clonotype has ten or more counts. What it recognizes is unknown. TCRdb re-analysed the 5' RACE reads in MiXCR, keeping a single row per CDR3 protein. The table records about 200,000 distinct CDR3 sequences, roughly 12% of them present only once. Sequencing input: blood, either unsorted or a sorted T cell fraction (not recorded which). The TCR sequence derives from a male donor with ankylosing spondylitis or in good health (not recorded which). The V gene is TRBV12-3 or TRBV12-4, the J gene TRBJ1-2; a weak D match, TRBD1 (5 bases). The CDR3 bases are TGTGCCAGCAGCCCCGGGGGCTATGGCTACACCTTC. Amino acids: CASSPGGYGYTF.